In its sample, the clone carrying this TCR beta chain was seen many times. The data originate from a study of T-cell memory formation after mild COVID-19. The length of the CDR3 is 14 residues. Germline loops: CDR1 SGHKS, CDR2 YYEKEE (reference sequence). V lost 6 bases to trimming and J lost 2 bases, with 15 bases between them. Constant-segment primers and 5'RACE yielded cDNA libraries for TCR alpha and TCR beta, each carrying sample barcodes and UMIs. TCRdb passed the 5' RACE reads through MiXCR, listing each CDR3 protein once. The sample carries fewer than 400,000 distinct CDR3 sequences, under 15% recorded once.

The chain has TRBV5-5 and TRBJ2-7; D is ambiguous. Material for sequencing was PBMCs or a T cell subset sorted from them (not recorded which). This sequence originates from a man between 18 and 35 years old who had mild COVID-19 (a few samples of this study predate the infection). Cell type and time point are not known. CDR3 amino acids: CASTPWRSTYEQYF. Here the CDR3 DNA reads TGTGCCAGCACCCCGTGGAGATCAACCTACGAGCAGTACTTC.